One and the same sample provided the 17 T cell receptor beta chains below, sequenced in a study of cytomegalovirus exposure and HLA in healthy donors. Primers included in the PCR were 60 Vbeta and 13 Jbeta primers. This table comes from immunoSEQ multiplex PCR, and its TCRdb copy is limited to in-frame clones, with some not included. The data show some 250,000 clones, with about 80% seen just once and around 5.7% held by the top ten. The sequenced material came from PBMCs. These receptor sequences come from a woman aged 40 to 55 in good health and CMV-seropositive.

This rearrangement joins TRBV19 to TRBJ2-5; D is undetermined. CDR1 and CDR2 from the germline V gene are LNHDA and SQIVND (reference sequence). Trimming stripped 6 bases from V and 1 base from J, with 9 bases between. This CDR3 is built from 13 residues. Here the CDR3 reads CASRQPGQETQYF. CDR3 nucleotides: TGTGCCAGTAGGCAACCCGGCCAAGAGACCCAGTACTTC.

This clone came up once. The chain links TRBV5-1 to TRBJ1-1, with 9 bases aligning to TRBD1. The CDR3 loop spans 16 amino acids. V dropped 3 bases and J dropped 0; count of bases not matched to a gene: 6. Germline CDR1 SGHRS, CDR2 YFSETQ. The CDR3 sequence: CASSSTGGEVNTEAFF. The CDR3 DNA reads TGCGCCAGCAGCTCTACAGGGGGCGAGGTGAACACTGAAGCTTTCTTT.

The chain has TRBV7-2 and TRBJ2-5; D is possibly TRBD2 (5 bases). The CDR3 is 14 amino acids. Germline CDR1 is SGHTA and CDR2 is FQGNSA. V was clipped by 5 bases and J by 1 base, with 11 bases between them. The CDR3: CASSPASSQETQYF. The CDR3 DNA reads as TGTGCCAGCAGCCCGGCTAGCAGCCAAGAGACCCAGTACTTC.

CDR3 region: CASSLGGTAGNTEAFF. CDR3 sequence (DNA): TGCGCCAGCAGCTTGGGAGGGACAGCTGGGAACACTGAAGCTTTCTTT. V is TRBV5-1 and J is TRBJ1-1; 7 positions match TRBD1. The germline V gene encodes CDR1 SGHRS and CDR2 YFSETQ. The CDR3 has 16 residues. Unmatched junction bases numbered 6, after V lost 0 bases and J lost 1 base. Combining the CDR3 with reference TRBV5-1 and TRBJ1-1 gives the whole variable domain KAGVTQTPRYLIKTRGQQVTLSCSPISGHRSVSWYQQTPGQGLQFLFEYFSETQRNKGNFPGRFSGRQFSNSRSEMNVSTLELGDSALYLCASSLGGTAGNTEAFFGQGTRLTVV.

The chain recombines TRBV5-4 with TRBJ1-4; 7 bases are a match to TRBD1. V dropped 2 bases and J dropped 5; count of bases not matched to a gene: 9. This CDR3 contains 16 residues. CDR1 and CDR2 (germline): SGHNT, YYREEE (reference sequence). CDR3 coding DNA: TGTGCCAGCAGCTTTAGACAGGGAGGATTAAATGAAAAACTGTTTTTT. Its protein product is CASSFRQGGLNEKLFF.

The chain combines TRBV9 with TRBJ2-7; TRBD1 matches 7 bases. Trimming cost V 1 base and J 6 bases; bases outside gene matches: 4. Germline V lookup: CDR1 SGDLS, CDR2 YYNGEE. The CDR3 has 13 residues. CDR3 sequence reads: CASSVLSGGEQYF. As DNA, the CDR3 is TGTGCCAGCAGCGTACTCTCAGGGGGCGAGCAGTACTTC.

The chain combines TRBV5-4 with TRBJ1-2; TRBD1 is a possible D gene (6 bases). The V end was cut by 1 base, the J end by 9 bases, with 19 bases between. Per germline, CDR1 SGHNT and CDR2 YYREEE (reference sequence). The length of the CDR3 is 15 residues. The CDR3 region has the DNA TGTGCCAGCAGCTTGAACACAGGGATTCTACTGAGCTACACCTTC. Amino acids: CASSLNTGILLSYTF.

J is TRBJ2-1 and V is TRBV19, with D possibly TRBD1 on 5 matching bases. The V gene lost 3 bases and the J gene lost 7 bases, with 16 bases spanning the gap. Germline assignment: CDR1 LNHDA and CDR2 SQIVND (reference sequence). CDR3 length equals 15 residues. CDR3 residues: CASSMIVSGHNEQFF. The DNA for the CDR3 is TGTGCCAGTAGTATGATAGTCTCCGGACATAATGAGCAGTTCTTC.

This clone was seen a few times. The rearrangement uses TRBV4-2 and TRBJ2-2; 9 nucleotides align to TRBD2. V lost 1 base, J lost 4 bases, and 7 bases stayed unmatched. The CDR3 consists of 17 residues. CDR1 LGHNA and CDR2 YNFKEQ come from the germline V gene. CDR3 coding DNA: TGTGCCAGCAGCCAAGGTCTAGCGGGGTCCCCCACCGGGGAGCTGTTTTTT. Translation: CASSQGLAGSPTGELFF.

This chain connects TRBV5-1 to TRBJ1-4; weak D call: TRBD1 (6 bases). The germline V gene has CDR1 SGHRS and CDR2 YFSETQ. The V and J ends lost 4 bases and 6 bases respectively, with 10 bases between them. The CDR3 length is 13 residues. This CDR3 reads CASSTWTDEKLFF. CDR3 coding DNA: TGCGCCAGCAGCACGTGGACAGATGAAAAACTGTTTTTT.

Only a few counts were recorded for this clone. The CDR3 spells CAWSATGVNEKLFF. The CDR3 DNA sequence: TGTGCCTGGAGTGCAACAGGGGTTAATGAAAAACTGTTTTTT. This chain connects TRBV30 to TRBJ1-4, with 7 bases identical to TRBD1. Germline CDR1 and CDR2: GTSNPN and SVGIG (reference sequence). After removal of 1 base from V and 4 bases from J, the junction contained 3 bases not matched to a gene. The CDR3 sequence is 14 residues long.

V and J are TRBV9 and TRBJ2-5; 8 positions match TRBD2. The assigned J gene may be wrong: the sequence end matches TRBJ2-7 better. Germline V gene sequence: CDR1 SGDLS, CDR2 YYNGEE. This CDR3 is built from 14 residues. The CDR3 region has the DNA TGTGCCAGCAGCCCTACCTCGACTAGCGCCGAGCAGTACTTC. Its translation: CASSPTSTSAEQYF.

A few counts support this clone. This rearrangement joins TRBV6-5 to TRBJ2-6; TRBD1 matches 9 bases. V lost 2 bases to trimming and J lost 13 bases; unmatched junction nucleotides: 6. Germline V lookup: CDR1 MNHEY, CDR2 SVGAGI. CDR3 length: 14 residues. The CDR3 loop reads CASSYGPGQGVLTF. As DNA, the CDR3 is TGTGCCAGCAGTTACGGTCCGGGACAGGGAGTCCTGACTTTC.

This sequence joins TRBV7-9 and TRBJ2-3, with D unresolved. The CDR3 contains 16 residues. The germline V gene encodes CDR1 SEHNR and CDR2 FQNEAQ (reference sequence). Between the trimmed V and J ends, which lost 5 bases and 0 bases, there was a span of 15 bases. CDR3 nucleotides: TGTGCCAGCAGCCGATCTTTAAGCGTGAGCACAGATACGCAGTATTTT. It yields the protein CASSRSLSVSTDTQYF.

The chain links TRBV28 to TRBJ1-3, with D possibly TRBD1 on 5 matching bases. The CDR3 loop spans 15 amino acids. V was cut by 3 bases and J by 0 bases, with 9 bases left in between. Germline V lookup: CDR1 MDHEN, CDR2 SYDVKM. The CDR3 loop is CASSLAGSSGNTIYF. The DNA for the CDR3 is TGTGCCAGCAGTTTGGCAGGGTCCTCTGGAAACACCATATATTTT.

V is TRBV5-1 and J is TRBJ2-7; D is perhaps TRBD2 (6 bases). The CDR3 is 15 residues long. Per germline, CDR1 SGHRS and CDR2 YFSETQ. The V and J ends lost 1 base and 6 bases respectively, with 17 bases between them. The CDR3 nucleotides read TGCGCCAGCAGCTTGACTGTGGCGACGGGACTCGAGCAGTACTTC. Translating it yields CASSLTVATGLEQYF.

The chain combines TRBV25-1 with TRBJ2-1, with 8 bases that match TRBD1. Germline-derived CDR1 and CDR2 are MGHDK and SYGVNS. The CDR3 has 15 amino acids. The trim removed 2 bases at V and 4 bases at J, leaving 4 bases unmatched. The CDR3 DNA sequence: TGTGCCAGCAGTGAAGACAGGGGACCATACAATGAGCAGTTCTTC. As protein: CASSEDRGPYNEQFF.